The 11 T cell receptor beta chains given below trace back to one sample, sequenced in a study of T cells after yellow fever vaccination. MiXCR, run by TCRdb on the 5' RACE reads, gives a single entry per CDR3 protein. The data hold 90,000 to 150,000 distinct CDR3 sequences, with about 7.8% observed a single time. The sequenced sample was CD4+ T cells sorted from PBMCs, obtained about 49 days after the first yellow fever vaccination. These receptors were obtained from a man in his late teens or twenties who received the YFV17D yellow fever vaccine.

This clonotype has just a few counts. At one end, the junction sequence differs from germline, possibly due to a read error. This chain uses TRBV4-1 with TRBJ1-2, with TRBD1 identical over 10 bases. The CDR3 covers 13 residues. Germline values: CDR1 MGHRA, CDR2 YSYEKL. CDR3 protein: CASSQPLDRGRVF. In nucleotides, the CDR3 is TGCGCCAGCAGCCAGCCTCTCGACAGGGGGCGCGTCTTC.

The sample holds many counts of this clonotype. The chain has TRBV6-5 and TRBJ2-3, with D unresolved. V gave up 1 base and J gave up 6 bases, with 8 bases separating them. Per germline, CDR1 MNHEY and CDR2 SVGAGI. The CDR3 is made up of 13 amino acids. The CDR3 is CASSYFPLDTQYF. For the CDR3, the DNA is TGTGCCAGCAGTTACTTCCCCCTGGATACGCAGTATTTT.

This clonotype has ten or more counts. The J gene is TRBJ2-2, the V gene TRBV20-1; D perhaps matches TRBD2 (5 bases). V gave up 7 bases and J gave up 4 bases, with 10 bases separating them. This CDR3 comprises 12 residues. Germline values: CDR1 DFQATT, CDR2 SNEGSKA (reference sequence). The CDR3 protein is CSVASPTGELFF. CDR3 nucleotide sequence: TGCAGTGTCGCTAGCCCCACCGGGGAGCTGTTTTTT.

This clonotype was recorded a few times. The rearrangement links TRBV20-1 to TRBJ2-3, with 8 nucleotides matching TRBD2. Germline values: CDR1 DFQATT, CDR2 SNEGSKA (reference sequence). J gave up 5 bases and V 8 bases, and 6 bases lay outside the gene matches. This CDR3 is built from 12 residues. The CDR3 loop is CSRRGGQDTQYF. Here the CDR3 DNA reads TGCAGTCGACGGGGGGGCCAAGATACGCAGTATTTT.

Many counts were recorded for this clonotype. The J gene is TRBJ2-1, the V gene TRBV20-1; no clear D gene. In germline, CDR1 is DFQATT, CDR2 SNEGSKA (reference sequence). Trimming shortened V by 6 bases and J by 6 bases, and 12 bases separated the two germline ends. The CDR3 consists of 12 residues. The CDR3 DNA is TGCAGTGCAACCGGCGGCGGCAATGAGCAGTTCTTC. Its protein product is CSATGGGNEQFF.

The table lists this clonotype with many counts. The chain has TRBV5-1 and TRBJ1-1, with 8 bases that match TRBD1. V lost 5 bases, J lost 4 bases, and 10 bases stayed unmatched. Germline CDR1 SGHRS, CDR2 YFSETQ. The CDR3 is made up of 15 amino acids. CDR3 residues: CASRLPTGVGTEAFF. CDR3 nucleotides: TGCGCCAGCAGACTGCCGACAGGGGTGGGCACTGAAGCTTTCTTT.

This clonotype was recorded many times. V usage is TRBV6-2 or TRBV6-3 and J usage is TRBJ2-1; 9 bases are a match to TRBD2. The CDR3 covers 14 residues. J was trimmed by 1 base and V by 6 bases; bases with no gene match: 1. The germline V gene has CDR1 MNHEY and CDR2 SVGEGT. Here the CDR3 DNA reads TGTGCCAGCAGAAGCGGGGGGTCCTACAATGAGCAGTTCTTC. This translates into CASRSGGSYNEQFF.

The chain links TRBV7-2 to TRBJ1-6, with D unclear. The CDR3 extends over 15 amino acids. CDR1 SGHTA and CDR2 FQGNSA come from the germline V gene. The V end lost 1 base, the J end lost 4 bases, and 8 bases lay between the germline ends. The CDR3 sequence: CASSLVDFYNSPLHF. The CDR3 region has the DNA TGTGCCAGCAGCTTAGTCGACTTTTATAATTCACCCCTCCACTTT.

The chain couples TRBV4-3 to TRBJ2-1, with 7 bases that match TRBD2. The CDR3 totals 14 residues. Germline assignment: CDR1 LGHNA and CDR2 YSLEER. Trimming took 2 bases from V and 6 from J; bases not matched to a gene: 4. CDR3 nucleotides: TGCGCCAGCAGCCAACTGGGGGGGTTCAATGAGCAGTTCTTC. It encodes CASSQLGGFNEQFF.

This clonotype was recorded many times. V usage is TRBV7-2 and J usage is TRBJ2-2; no reliable D call. Germline-derived CDR1 and CDR2 are SGHTA and FQGNSA. Trimming removed 2 bases at V and 2 bases at J, with 9 bases between. CDR3 length: 15 residues. The CDR3 sequence is CASSLRPVNTGELFF. The CDR3 DNA reads as TGTGCCAGCAGCTTAAGGCCAGTAAACACCGGGGAGCTGTTTTTT.

This clonotype was counted between two and nine times. Its ends do not fully match the called genes, so a read error is possible. The gene calls are TRBV7-9 and TRBJ1-1; perhaps TRBD1 as D (6 bases). The CDR3 is made up of 15 amino acids. Germline V lookup: CDR1 SEHNR, CDR2 FQNEAQ (reference sequence). CDR3 protein: CASSLDREGNTEDFF. In DNA form, the CDR3 reads TGTGCCAGCAGCTTAGACAGGGAGGGGAACACTGAAGATTTCTTT.